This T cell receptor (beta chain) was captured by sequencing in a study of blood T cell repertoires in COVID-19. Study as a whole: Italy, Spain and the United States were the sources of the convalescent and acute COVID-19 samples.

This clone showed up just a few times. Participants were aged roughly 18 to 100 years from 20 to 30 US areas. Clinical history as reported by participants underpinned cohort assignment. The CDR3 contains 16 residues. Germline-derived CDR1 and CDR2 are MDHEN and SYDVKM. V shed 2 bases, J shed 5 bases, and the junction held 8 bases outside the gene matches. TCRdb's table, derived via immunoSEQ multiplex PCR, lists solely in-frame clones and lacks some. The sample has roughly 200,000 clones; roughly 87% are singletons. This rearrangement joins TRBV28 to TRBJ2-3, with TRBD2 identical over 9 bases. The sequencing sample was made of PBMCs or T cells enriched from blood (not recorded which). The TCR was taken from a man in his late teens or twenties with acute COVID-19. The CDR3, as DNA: TGTGCCAGCAGTTTAATTGCGGGAGGGCCTAAAGATACGCAGTATTTT. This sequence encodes CASSLIAGGPKDTQYF.